These 30 T cell receptor beta chains were sequenced from one sample in a study of T cell clonality in common variable immunodeficiency. The protocol was immunoSEQ multiplex PCR, while the TCRdb copy is restricted to in-frame clones and leaves out a portion. The record shows 30,000 to 35,000 clones for this sample, with no singletons present. The specimen sequenced was peripheral blood mononuclear cells. Receptors were obtained from a person aged 18 to 75 in good health.

This clone has more than one count but fewer than ten. The read terminates 3 residues ahead of where the CDR3 ends, so the germline J gene completes it. The chain employs TRBV10-2 and TRBJ1-1; 10 positions agree with TRBD1. The CDR3 is 13 amino acids. Germline-derived CDR1 and CDR2 are WSHSY and SAAADI. J lost 3 bases, V lost 8 bases, and 3 bases had no gene match. Here the CDR3 reads CASGGTGDTEAFF. CDR3 bases read: TGCGCCAGCGGGGGGACAGGGGACACTGAA.

This clone was observed at least ten times. The read ends 3 residues before the CDR3 terminus; that terminus is restored from the germline J gene. The chain employs TRBV2 and TRBJ1-1; weak D call: TRBD1 (6 bases). Germline V gives CDR1 SNHLY, CDR2 FYNNEI. V gave up 6 bases and J gave up 5 bases, with 22 bases separating them. CDR3 length equals 16 residues. The CDR3 region is CASRLGGDIRYTEAFF. Partial CDR3 DNA: TGTGCCAGCAGACTAGGGGGGGACATAAGGTATACTGAA.

As for this clone: The read ends 3 residues early relative to the CDR3; the germline J gene fills the gap. This sequence joins TRBV19 and TRBJ2-3; D perhaps matches TRBD1 (5 bases). The CDR3 consists of 13 residues. Germline V gives CDR1 LNHDA, CDR2 SQIVND (reference sequence). The CDR3 protein is CASSRQTAGTQYF. CDR3 bases read: TGTGCCAGTAGTAGACAGACTGCAGGGACG.

This clone showed up just a few times. The read ends 3 residues early relative to the CDR3; the germline J gene fills the gap. The chain joins TRBV6-1 to TRBJ1-2, with D possibly being TRBD1 (5 bases). The CDR3 is 16 residues long. CDR1 MNHNS and CDR2 SASEGT come from the germline V gene. The CDR3 sequence is CASSEVLGGAAYDYTF. The sequenced part of the CDR3 DNA is TGTGCCAGCAGTGAAGTTTTGGGAGGGGCCGCCTACGAC.

A note on this clone: From the germline J gene comes the end of the CDR3, since the read stops 3 residues before it. V gene TRBV7-2 combines with J gene TRBJ2-7; a weak D match, TRBD2 (6 bases). The germline CDR1 and CDR2 sequences are SGHTA and FQGNSA. The CDR3 contains 16 residues. With 0 bases removed from V and 2 bases from J, the gap between germline ends came to 14 bases. CDR3 in amino acids: CASSLAWGDLTYEQYF. The sequenced CDR3 bases are TGTGCCAGCAGCTTAGCGTGGGGGGACCTTACCTACGAG. The full variable domain, with the rest looked up from reference TRBV7-2 and TRBJ2-7, is GAGVSQSPSNKVTEKGKDVELRCDPISGHTALYWYRQSLGQGLEFLIYFQGNSAPDKSGLPSDRFSAERTGGSVSTLTIQRTQQEDSAVYLCASSLAWGDLTYEQYFGPGTRLTVT.

This clone was counted ten times or more. The CDR3 extends 3 residues past the end of the read, so its final part is completed from the germline J gene. V usage is TRBV19 and J usage is TRBJ1-1, with 9 bases aligning to TRBD1. The trim removed 6 bases at V and 7 bases at J, leaving 6 bases unmatched. Germline V lookup: CDR1 LNHDA, CDR2 SQIVND (reference sequence). The CDR3 runs to 13 residues. The CDR3 reads CASRPQGADEAFF. The part of the CDR3 DNA that was read is TGTGCCAGTAGGCCACAGGGGGCTGATGAA.

This clone was detected many times. The CDR3 extends 3 residues past the end of the read, so its final part is completed from the germline J gene. V usage is TRBV6-2 or TRBV6-3 and J usage is TRBJ1-5, with unresolved D. From germline, CDR1 is MNHEY and CDR2 SVGEGT. This CDR3 spans 14 amino acids. Between the trimmed V and J ends, which lost 0 bases and 6 bases, there was a span of 9 bases. The sequenced CDR3 bases are TGTGCCAGCAGTTACTCGAGCGCGGGTCAGCCC. The encoded protein is CASSYSSAGQP. The full-length CDR3 reads as CASSYSSAGQPQHF.

This clone was observed many times. The CDR3 extends 3 residues past the end of the read, so its final part is completed from the germline J gene. This chain joins TRBV7-8 and TRBJ2-6; D ambiguous. The CDR3 contains 15 residues. Trimming took off 3 bases at V and 1 base at J, with 7 bases between the two ends. In germline, CDR1 is SGHVS, CDR2 FQNEAQ. The CDR3 is CASSFSSSGANVLTF. The DNA read from the CDR3 is TGTGCCAGCAGCTTCTCCTCGTCTGGGGCCAACGTC.

The table lists this clone with many counts. The read stops 3 residues short of the end of the CDR3; the missing end is completed from the germline J gene. The chain recombines TRBV5-1 with TRBJ2-3, with D perhaps matching TRBD1 (7 bases). V gave up 7 bases and J gave up 0 bases, with 18 bases separating them. The CDR3 length is 16 residues. The germline V gene has CDR1 SGHRS and CDR2 YFSETQ. The CDR3 loop reads CASQANRGLSTDTQYF. Partial CDR3 DNA: TGCGCCAGCCAAGCCAACAGGGGACTGAGCACAGATACG.

This clone has more than one count but fewer than ten. The CDR3 end falls 3 residues outside the read, so it is completed with the germline J gene. The chain employs TRBV10-2 and TRBJ1-1; D remains ambiguous. The CDR3 is made up of 13 amino acids. CDR1 and CDR2 (germline): WSHSY, SAAADI. V dropped 4 bases and J dropped 4 bases, with 10 bases sitting between them. The part of the CDR3 DNA that was read is TGCGCCAGCAGTGGGTTAACTGGCACTGAA. This sequence encodes CASSGLTGTE. The CDR3 as a whole reads CASSGLTGTEAFF.

This clone was counted many times. The junction shows a germline mismatch at one end, possibly a read error. The read halts 3 residues ahead of the CDR3 end, with the missing end drawn from the germline J gene. The genes are TRBV7-7 and TRBJ1-4; unclear D gene. Germline V gives CDR1 SSHAT, CDR2 FNYEAQ (reference sequence). The CDR3 extends over 13 amino acids. The covered CDR3 bases are TGTGCTAGCAGCTTAGGACGGGATGAAAAA. Translating gives CASSLGRDEK. Given in full, the CDR3 is CASSLGRDEKLFF.

This clone was observed at least ten times. The CDR3 reads CASSFRSGNTGELFF. CDR3 bases read: TGTGCCAGCAGTTTTCGGTCGGGGAACACCGGGGAG. The rearrangement links TRBV2 to TRBJ2-2; D remains unclear. The read ends 3 residues shy of where the CDR3 ends; the end is completed using the germline J gene. This CDR3 region has 15 residues. V lost 5 bases and J lost 1, with 11 bases in between. Germline V gives CDR1 SNHLY, CDR2 FYNNEI.

This clone came up a few times. Read sequence stops 3 residues before the CDR3 end, and the germline J gene provides the missing end. The chain recombines TRBV7-6 with TRBJ1-1; a weak D match, TRBD1 (6 bases). The CDR3 runs to 16 residues. Trimming shortened V by 2 bases and J by 3 bases, and 16 bases separated the two germline ends. In germline, CDR1 is SGHVS, CDR2 FNYEAQ. CDR3 sequence: CASSLSGSQGHTEAFF. The covered CDR3 bases are TGTGCCAGCAGCTTAAGCGGATCACAGGGACACACTGAA.

To note about this clone: The CDR3 end falls 3 residues outside the read, so it is completed with the germline J gene. The V and J genes are TRBV6-2 or TRBV6-3 and TRBJ1-1; D gene ambiguous. In germline, CDR1 is MNHEY, CDR2 SVGEGT. The CDR3 loop spans 14 amino acids. The V and J ends lost 0 bases and 5 bases respectively, with 10 bases between them. CDR3 sequence reads: CASSYSPGYTEAFF. The CDR3 bases that were read are TGTGCCAGCAGTTACTCCCCGGGGTATACTGAA.

This clone occurred many times. The DNA ends 3 residues before the CDR3 does, and the rest of the CDR3 is filled in from the germline J gene. V gene TRBV2 combines with J gene TRBJ1-5; 7 bases map to TRBD1. With V trimmed by 7 bases and J by 0 bases, 6 bases remained unmatched. Germline loops: CDR1 SNHLY, CDR2 FYNNEI. This CDR3 is built from 15 residues. The DNA read from the CDR3 is TGTGCCAGCAAATGGACAGGACTTAGCAATCAGCCC. This sequence encodes CASKWTGLSNQP. The entire CDR3 sequence reads CASKWTGLSNQPQHF.

This clone was found a few times. The CDR3 end is not reached by the read, which stops 3 residues before it; the germline J gene fills it in. The V and J genes are TRBV20-1 and TRBJ1-1, with D tentatively TRBD1 (5 bases). The CDR3 consists of 14 residues. Germline loops: CDR1 DFQATT, CDR2 SNEGSKA (reference sequence). Trimming pared 6 bases from V and 3 bases from J, leaving 17 bases between. The CDR3 spells CSAGWRGGDTEAFF. The DNA read from the CDR3 is TGCAGTGCCGGATGGAGGGGAGGGGACACTGAA.

This clone has a handful of counts. The junction and the germline gene differ at one end; a read error may be behind it. The sequence runs out 3 residues before the end of the CDR3; the remainder is reconstructed from the germline J gene. The rearrangement uses TRBV7-7 and TRBJ2-1; 13 nucleotides agree with TRBD2. Germline lookup yields CDR1 SSHAT and CDR2 FNYEAQ (reference sequence). CDR3 length: 15 residues. The CDR3: CASSPGTSGKGEQFF. The sequenced part of the CDR3 DNA is TGTGCTAGCAGCCCCGGGACTAGCGGGAAGGGTGAG. Based on the CDR3 plus reference TRBV7-7 and TRBJ2-1, the full variable domain is GAGVSQSPRYKVTKRGQDVTLRCDPISSHATLYWYQQALGQGPEFLTYFNYEAQPDKSGLPSDRFSAERPEGSISTLTIQRTEQRDSAMYRCASSPGTSGKGEQFFGPGTRLTVL.

Worth noting for this clone: One junction end disagrees with the germline gene, perhaps due to a read error. Read coverage stops 3 residues before the CDR3 terminus; the germline J gene supplies the remainder. Other DNA sequences of this sample code for an identical CDR3. The chain combines TRBV7-6 with TRBJ1-3, with a possible D match to TRBD1 (5 bases). CDR3 size: 14 residues. Germline-derived CDR1 and CDR2 are SGHVS and FNYEAQ. Incomplete CDR3 DNA: TGTGCCAGCGCCGGGGGGGAAACCGGAAACACG. Its translation: CASAGGETGNT. The CDR3, in full, reads CASAGGETGNTIYF.

This clone came up many times. The read terminates 3 residues before the CDR3 end, so the remaining end is supplied by the germline J gene. The genes are TRBV5-1 and TRBJ2-3; maybe TRBD1 (5 bases). This CDR3 has 15 amino acids. Germline CDR1 is SGHRS and CDR2 is YFSETQ. The germline V and J ends were trimmed by 2 bases and 2 bases, with 12 bases remaining between them. CDR3 DNA, as far as it was read: TGCGCCAGCAGCTTAGGGGCCTTAAACACAGATACG. Translation gives CASSLGALNTDT. The whole CDR3 sequence reads CASSLGALNTDTQYF.

This clone has at least ten counts. The observed sequence ends 3 residues before the CDR3 terminus, with the missing tail filled in from the germline J gene. V gene TRBV10-3 combines with J gene TRBJ1-2; TRBD1 might be the D (5 bases). V was shortened by 0 bases and J by 4 bases, with 12 bases between the two germline ends. CDR1 ENHRY and CDR2 SYGVKD come from the germline V gene. The CDR3 covers 15 residues. The CDR3 bases that were read are TGTGCCATCAGTGAGTCCGCAAGGGACTTCTATGGC. Translating gives CAISESARDFYG. The entire CDR3 protein is CAISESARDFYGYTF.

This clone was detected many times. The CDR3 end is not reached by the read, which stops 3 residues before it; the germline J gene fills it in. The chain couples TRBV19 to TRBJ2-7; the match to TRBD1 covers 9 bases. Germline assignment: CDR1 LNHDA and CDR2 SQIVND (reference sequence). V dropped 4 bases and J dropped 4; count of bases not matched to a gene: 8. The CDR3 consists of 15 residues. The sequenced CDR3 bases are TGTGCCAGTAGTACCACAGGGGGCGCTCAGTACGAG. Its protein product is CASSTTGGAQYE. The whole CDR3 protein is CASSTTGGAQYEQYF. The entire variable domain, with the rest obtained from reference TRBV19 and TRBJ2-7, is as follows: DGGITQSPKYLFRKEGQNVTLSCEQNLNHDAMYWYRQDPGQGLRLIYYSQIVNDFQKGDIAEGYSVSREKKESFPLTVTSAQKNPTAFYLCASSTTGGAQYEQYFGPGTRLTVT.

This clone was counted many times. Read coverage stops 3 residues before the CDR3 terminus; the germline J gene supplies the remainder. The chain carries TRBV19 and TRBJ2-7; 10 bases line up with TRBD1. This CDR3 contains 14 residues. Germline-derived CDR1 and CDR2 are LNHDA and SQIVND (reference sequence). V dropped 5 bases and J dropped 4; count of bases not matched to a gene: 5. Here the CDR3 reads CASSRQGANYEQYF. The CDR3 DNA, read in part, is TGTGCCAGTAGTCGACAGGGGGCCAATTACGAG.

This clone has a count of ten or more. From the germline J gene comes the end of the CDR3, since the read stops 3 residues before it. This chain joins TRBV2 and TRBJ2-2; TRBD1 matches at 7 bases. Germline values: CDR1 SNHLY, CDR2 FYNNEI. V shed 9 bases, J shed 5 bases, and the junction held 12 bases outside the gene matches. The CDR3 has 15 amino acids. The CDR3 sequence: CASSGQVSQTGELFF. The CDR3 DNA, read in part, is TGTGCCAGTTCAGGACAGGTCTCTCAGACCGGGGAG.

This clone was recorded a few times. The sequence runs out 3 residues before the end of the CDR3; the remainder is reconstructed from the germline J gene. This sequence joins TRBV11-3 and TRBJ2-1; TRBD1 aligns across 8 bases. CDR3 size: 15 residues. From germline, CDR1 is SGHNT and CDR2 YENEEA. V shed 4 bases, J shed 7 bases, and the junction held 9 bases outside the gene matches. This chain's CDR3 is CASSSDPGGFNEQFF. The sequenced CDR3 bases are TGTGCCAGCAGCTCCGACCCAGGGGGCTTTAATGAG.

This clone was seen many times. The CDR3 goes on 3 residues after the read ends, and that part is filled in from the germline J gene. The chain carries TRBV19 and TRBJ2-2; unclear D gene. CDR1 and CDR2 (germline): LNHDA, SQIVND (reference sequence). V dropped 10 bases and J dropped 3 bases, with 12 bases sitting between them. CDR3 size: 13 residues. The part of the CDR3 DNA that was read is TGTGCCACACAGATTTTCTACACCGGGGAG. This encodes CATQIFYTGE. The full CDR3 reads CATQIFYTGELFF. Using reference TRBV19 and TRBJ2-2 for the parts outside the CDR3, the full variable domain is DGGITQSPKYLFRKEGQNVTLSCEQNLNHDAMYWYRQDPGQGLRLIYYSQIVNDFQKGDIAEGYSVSREKKESFPLTVTSAQKNPTAFYLCATQIFYTGELFFGEGSRLTVL.

This clone was recorded many times. The read terminates 3 residues ahead of where the CDR3 ends, so the germline J gene completes it. The chain combines TRBV6-1 with TRBJ1-6; tentative D call: TRBD1 (6 bases). In germline, CDR1 is MNHNS, CDR2 SASEGT. The CDR3 covers 16 residues. V was pared by 6 bases and J by 5 bases, with 17 bases between. CDR3: CASREIAGHNNSPLHF. CDR3 DNA (partial): TGTGCCAGCAGGGAAATAGCGGGACATAATAATTCACCC.

In this sample, this clone turned up many times. The read halts 3 residues ahead of the CDR3 end, with the missing end drawn from the germline J gene. The genes are TRBV7-2 and TRBJ1-1, with 8 bases aligning to TRBD1. Germline assignment: CDR1 SGHTA and CDR2 FQGNSA. The CDR3 has 15 residues. The V and J ends lost 4 bases and 0 bases, in that order; junction bases with no gene match: 4. The chain's CDR3 is CASSSQGAVNTEAFF. Partial CDR3 DNA: TGTGCCAGCAGCTCCCAGGGGGCCGTGAACACTGAA.

This clone occurred many times. The part of the CDR3 DNA that was read is TGTGCCAGCAGCTTTGGAGGGACTAAATCAGATACG. This sequence encodes CASSFGGTKSDT. The whole CDR3 sequence reads CASSFGGTKSDTQYF. The chain uses TRBV5-4 and TRBJ2-3, with 7 bases matching TRBD2. The CDR3 end falls 3 residues outside the read, so it is completed with the germline J gene. CDR3 length: 15 residues. The germline gives CDR1 SGHNT, CDR2 YYREEE (reference sequence). V shed 2 bases and J 4 bases; nucleotides not matched to a gene: 7.

A note on this clone: One end of the junction varies from germline; a read error may be responsible. The covered CDR3 bases are TGTGCTAGCAGCCAAAGCGGGAGTGTCGAG. Its protein is CASSQSGSVE. The whole CDR3 sequence reads CASSQSGSVEQYF. The chain employs TRBV7-7 and TRBJ2-7; 8 nucleotides match TRBD2. Read sequence stops 3 residues before the CDR3 end, and the germline J gene provides the missing end. From germline, CDR1 is SSHAT and CDR2 FNYEAQ (reference sequence). This CDR3 has 13 residues.

Many counts were recorded for this clone. The CDR3 end lies 3 residues beyond the end of the read and is filled in from the germline J gene. The rearrangement uses TRBV19 and TRBJ2-3; 8 bases match TRBD2. This CDR3 is built from 15 residues. Germline V CDR1 and CDR2: LNHDA, SQIVND (reference sequence). V was clipped by 4 bases and J by 0 bases; unmatched bases: 3. CDR3 amino acids: CASSSGRPSTDTQYF. Incomplete CDR3 DNA: TGTGCCAGTAGTAGCGGGAGGCCCAGCACAGATACG.